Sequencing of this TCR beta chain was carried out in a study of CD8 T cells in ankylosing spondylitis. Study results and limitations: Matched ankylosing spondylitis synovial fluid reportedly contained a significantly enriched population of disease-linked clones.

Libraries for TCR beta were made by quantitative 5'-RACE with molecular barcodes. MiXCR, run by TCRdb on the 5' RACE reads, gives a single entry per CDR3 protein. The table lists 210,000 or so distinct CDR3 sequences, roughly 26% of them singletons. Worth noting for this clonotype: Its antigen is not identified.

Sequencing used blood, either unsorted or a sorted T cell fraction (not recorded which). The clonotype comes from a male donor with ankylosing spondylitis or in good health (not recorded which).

The CDR3 nucleotides read TGTGCCAGCAGAAGGGGCGGAACTGAATACGAGCAGTACTTC. It codes for CASRRGGTEYEQYF. This chain connects TRBV7-2 to TRBJ2-7; perhaps TRBD1 as D (5 bases). The CDR3 is 14 residues long. Per the germline V gene, CDR1 is SGHTA and CDR2 is FQGNSA. The V gene lost 6 bases and the J gene lost 4 bases, with 16 bases spanning the gap.